The clone carrying this T cell receptor beta chain was seen repeatedly, ten times or more. The iRepertoire nested amplicon-rescue multiplex PCR amplified TCR alpha and beta CDR3s from RNA. TCRdb processed the multiplex PCR reads anew with MiXCR; each CDR3 protein has one entry. The data show a few hundred thousand distinct CDR3 sequences, more than 35% seen once. The sample comes from a study of glioma-infiltrating T cells. Study-wide background: Sequencing aimed for about 4- to 11-fold coverage of about a million peripheral T cells.

The sample comprised glioma tissue, nonneoplastic brain tissue, or PBMCs (not recorded which). This TCR came from a human donor with low-grade glioma or glioblastoma, undergoing nonglioma brain surgery, or in good health (not recorded which).

The CDR3 loop is CASSEDRTGGNSPLHF. CDR3 DNA: TGTGCCAGCAGTGAAGATAGGACAGGGGGAAATTCACCCCTCCACTTT. The J gene is TRBJ1-6, the V gene TRBV6-1, with 10 bases that match TRBD1. Trimming took 1 base from V and 7 from J; bases not matched to a gene: 4. This CDR3 is 16 amino acids long. Germline V lookup: CDR1 MNHNS, CDR2 SASEGT.